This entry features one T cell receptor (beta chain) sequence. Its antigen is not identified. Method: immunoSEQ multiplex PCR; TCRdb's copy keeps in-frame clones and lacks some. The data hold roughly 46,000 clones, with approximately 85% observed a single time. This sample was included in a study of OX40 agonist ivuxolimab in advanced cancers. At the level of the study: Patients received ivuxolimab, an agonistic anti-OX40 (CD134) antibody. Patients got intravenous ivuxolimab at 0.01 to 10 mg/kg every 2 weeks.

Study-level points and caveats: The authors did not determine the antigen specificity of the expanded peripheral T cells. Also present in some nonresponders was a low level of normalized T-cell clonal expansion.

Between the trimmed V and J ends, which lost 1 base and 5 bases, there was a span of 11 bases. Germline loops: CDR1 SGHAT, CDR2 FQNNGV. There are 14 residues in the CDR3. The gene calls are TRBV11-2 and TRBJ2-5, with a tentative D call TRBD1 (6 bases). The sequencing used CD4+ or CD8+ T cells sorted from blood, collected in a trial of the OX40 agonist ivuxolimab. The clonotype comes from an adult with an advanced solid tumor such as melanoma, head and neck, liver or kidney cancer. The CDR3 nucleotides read TGTGCCAGCAGCTTAGCAGGGGAGAGGGAGACCCAGTACTTC. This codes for CASSLAGERETQYF.